The 21 T cell receptor beta chains listed next were all sequenced from one sample in a study of OX40 agonist ivuxolimab in advanced cancers. Sequencing was performed with immunoSEQ multiplex PCR; in TCRdb, only in-frame clones are kept and a portion is missing. This sample has 63,000 or so clones, with roughly 84% found just once. The specimen was CD4+ or CD8+ T cells sorted from blood, collected in a trial of the OX40 agonist ivuxolimab. The receptors come from an adult with an advanced solid tumor such as melanoma, head and neck, liver or kidney cancer.

The rearrangement uses TRBV4-2 and TRBJ1-1, with D uncertain. CDR1 is LGHNA, CDR2 YNFKEQ, per germline. The V end was cut by 7 bases, the J end by 1 base, with 13 bases between. The CDR3 spans 14 residues. CDR3 DNA: TGTGCCAGCACCTCTTTGGCCTCGAACACTGAAGCTTTCTTT. As protein: CASTSLASNTEAFF.

The chain links TRBV7-2 to TRBJ2-1, with 11 positions matching TRBD2. V gave up 1 base and J gave up 3 bases; unmatched junction bases: 5. Per the germline V gene, CDR1 is SGHTA and CDR2 is FQGNSA. CDR3 length: 17 residues. CDR3 sequence (DNA): TGTGCCAGCAGCTTAGTAGGAACTAGCGGGGGCTACAATGAGCAGTTCTTC. Its protein product is CASSLVGTSGGYNEQFF.

The chain carries TRBV7-9 and TRBJ2-7; D is possibly TRBD1 or TRBD2 (6 bases each). Per the germline V gene, CDR1 is SEHNR and CDR2 is FQNEAQ (reference sequence). V dropped 8 bases and J dropped 3 bases, with 17 bases sitting between them. The length of the CDR3 is 14 residues. CDR3 region: CASEGGGRNYEQYF. The CDR3 coding sequence is TGTGCCAGCGAGGGGGGCGGGCGGAACTACGAGCAGTACTTC.

This sequence joins TRBV5-1 and TRBJ2-7; 7 bases align to TRBD1. This CDR3 contains 15 residues. V lost 6 bases, J lost 1 base, and 10 bases stayed unmatched. Germline values: CDR1 SGHRS, CDR2 YFSETQ. In nucleotides, the CDR3 is TGCGCCAGCAACTCGGTGGGACAGACGTCCTACGAGCAGTACTTC. It specifies CASNSVGQTSYEQYF.

The chain employs TRBV7-9 and TRBJ2-7; D perhaps matches TRBD2 (6 bases). The CDR3 loop spans 14 amino acids. V dropped 2 bases and J dropped 7 bases, with 15 bases sitting between them. CDR1 is SEHNR and CDR2 is FQNEAQ in the germline V gene (reference sequence). CDR3 sequence reads: CASSLSVHGGEQYF. The CDR3 region has the DNA TGTGCCAGCAGCTTATCAGTCCACGGGGGTGAGCAGTACTTC.

This chain joins TRBV7-9 and TRBJ1-5; D remains ambiguous. The CDR3 is 15 amino acids. The germline V gene has CDR1 SEHNR and CDR2 FQNEAQ (reference sequence). V shed 5 bases and J shed 0 bases, with 11 bases lying between them. The CDR3 DNA reads TGTGCCAGCAGCCTTGGGGATTATAGCAATCAGCCCCAGCATTTT. This codes for CASSLGDYSNQPQHF.

The rearrangement joins TRBV7-9 to TRBJ1-1, with D perhaps TRBD1 (5 bases). The length of the CDR3 is 16 residues. Trimming left V 2 bases short and J 6 bases short, with 19 bases between. Germline V gives CDR1 SEHNR, CDR2 FQNEAQ (reference sequence). CDR3 nucleotides: TGTGCCAGCAGCTTAAATTCGGGGGGGTATCTGTCTGAAGCTTTCTTT. This sequence encodes CASSLNSGGYLSEAFF.

J is TRBJ1-1 and V is TRBV5-4, with no clear D. V dropped 4 bases and J dropped 3 bases, with 13 bases sitting between them. Germline assignment: CDR1 SGHNT and CDR2 YYREEE (reference sequence). The length of the CDR3 is 14 residues. CDR3 coding DNA: TGTGCCAGCAGCGGACTCCCACCGGACACTGAAGCTTTCTTT. Amino acids: CASSGLPPDTEAFF.

The gene calls are TRBV4-1 and TRBJ1-2, with D tentatively TRBD1 (5 bases). Per the germline V gene, CDR1 is MGHRA and CDR2 is YSYEKL. The V gene lost 0 bases and the J gene lost 8 bases, with 10 bases spanning the gap. The CDR3 runs to 13 residues. The CDR3 DNA is TGCGCCAGCAGCCAAGACCCTCGGGGGGGCTACACCTTC. It encodes CASSQDPRGGYTF.

The genes are TRBV5-4 and TRBJ2-5; D call uncertain. This CDR3 is built from 14 residues. V was trimmed by 5 bases and J by 2 bases, leaving 13 bases between them. Germline V gives CDR1 SGHNT, CDR2 YYREEE (reference sequence). CDR3: CASRFKAGQETQYF. The CDR3 DNA reads TGTGCCAGCAGATTTAAGGCCGGACAAGAGACCCAGTACTTC.

This clone was seen only once. Here the CDR3 reads CASSIDWGAFGNQPQHF. CDR3 coding DNA: TGTGCCAGTAGTATAGACTGGGGGGCTTTCGGCAATCAGCCCCAGCATTTT. The chain combines TRBV19 with TRBJ1-5, with a weak D call TRBD1 (6 bases). V was clipped by 0 bases and J by 2 bases, with 14 bases between them. The CDR3 sequence is 17 residues long. Per germline, CDR1 LNHDA and CDR2 SQIVND (reference sequence).

J is TRBJ2-7 and V is TRBV6-1; perhaps D is TRBD1 or TRBD2 (5 bases each). This CDR3 has 16 residues. Looked up from germline, CDR1 is MNHNS and CDR2 is SASEGT. With 1 base removed from V and 3 bases from J, the gap between germline ends came to 16 bases. The CDR3 sequence: CASSEGPGTDDYEQYF. The CDR3 coding sequence is TGTGCCAGCAGTGAAGGACCAGGGACCGACGACTACGAGCAGTACTTC.

The chain recombines TRBV7-9 with TRBJ2-5, with 10 bases aligning to TRBD2. Germline loops: CDR1 SEHNR, CDR2 FQNEAQ (reference sequence). The CDR3 consists of 16 residues. With 1 base clipped from V and 2 bases from J, the junction kept 4 bases outside the gene matches. CDR3 residues: CASSLGPAGGQETQYF. The CDR3 nucleotides read TGTGCCAGCAGCTTAGGCCCAGCGGGAGGGCAAGAGACCCAGTACTTC.

V gene TRBV5-1 combines with J gene TRBJ1-1; 10 nucleotides line up with TRBD1. Germline-derived CDR1 and CDR2 are SGHRS and YFSETQ. This CDR3 comprises 14 residues. Trimming at V came to 4 bases and at J to 6 bases, leaving 6 bases not matched to a gene. DNA for the CDR3: TGCGCCAGCAGCGCTGGCGGACAGGGGGCTGAAGCTTTCTTT. It is translated as CASSAGGQGAEAFF.

The chain has TRBV2 and TRBJ2-7, with 9 bases lining up with TRBD2. This CDR3 spans 15 amino acids. The J segment lost 6 bases and the V segment lost 4 bases, leaving 10 bases of the junction unmatched. CDR1 is SNHLY, CDR2 FYNNEI, per germline. The CDR3, as DNA: TGTGCCAGCAGTGTGAGACTAGCGGCGCAGCCCGAGCAGTACTTC. Residues: CASSVRLAAQPEQYF.

Here the CDR3 DNA reads TGTGCCTGGAGTCGTCGGTCCTACGAGCAGTACTTC. It translates to CAWSRRSYEQYF. V gene TRBV30 combines with J gene TRBJ2-5; no reliable D call. Matching the DNA end better, TRBJ2-7 makes the J call doubtful. This CDR3 is 12 amino acids long. The germline CDR1 and CDR2 sequences are GTSNPN and SVGIG (reference sequence).

The chain joins TRBV11-2 to TRBJ1-3; D unclear. Per germline, CDR1 SGHAT and CDR2 FQNNGV. V lost 6 bases, J lost 0 bases, and 6 bases lay in between. There are 13 residues in the CDR3. CDR3 sequence reads: CASRESSGNTIYF. The DNA of the CDR3 is TGTGCCAGCAGGGAGAGCTCTGGAAACACCATATATTTT.

V and J are TRBV9 and TRBJ2-3, with D unclear. Trimming pared 0 bases from V and 2 bases from J, leaving 10 bases between. This CDR3 is 15 amino acids long. Germline assignment: CDR1 SGDLS and CDR2 YYNGEE. In nucleotides, the CDR3 is TGTGCCAGCAGCGTAGGTTTGCGGAACACAGATACGCAGTATTTT. Protein: CASSVGLRNTDTQYF.

The chain carries TRBV2 and TRBJ2-1, with D unclear. The CDR3 has 16 amino acids. V lost 1 base to trimming and J lost 7 bases, with 17 bases between them. Germline V gives CDR1 SNHLY, CDR2 FYNNEI. The CDR3 is CASSEEVLVTGNEQFF. For the CDR3, the DNA is TGTGCCAGCAGTGAAGAGGTTTTGGTTACCGGGAATGAGCAGTTCTTC.

This clone is a singleton in its sample. V usage is TRBV27 and J usage is TRBJ2-7, with D possibly being TRBD2 (6 bases). Germline CDR1 is MNHEY and CDR2 is SMNVEV (reference sequence). The V gene lost 5 bases and the J gene lost 7 bases, with 21 bases spanning the gap. This CDR3 region has 15 residues. CDR3: CASSPGLRRGVEQYF. The CDR3, as DNA: TGTGCCAGCAGTCCGGGCCTAAGGAGGGGAGTAGAGCAGTACTTC.

This clone was observed a few times. The chain uses TRBV7-2 and TRBJ2-7; either TRBD1 or TRBD2 may fit D (5 bases each). Trimming took off 6 bases at V and 0 bases at J, with 15 bases between the two ends. This CDR3 spans 15 amino acids. Germline assignment: CDR1 SGHTA and CDR2 FQGNSA. The CDR3 reads CASSDRDRYSYEQYF. The CDR3 bases are TGTGCCAGCAGTGACCGGGACCGATACTCCTACGAGCAGTACTTC.